This TCR beta chain was documented in a study of blood T cells in healthy people across ages. Alongside a J-beta primer mix, a sample-barcoded 5' primer served in a second PCR lasting about 6 to 11 cycles. TCRdb analysed the 5' RACE reads with MiXCR anew, one entry per CDR3 protein. The data contain just under 900,000 distinct CDR3 sequences, about 28% of them singletons. The table lists this clonotype with many counts. With 5 bases removed from V and 9 bases from J, the gap between germline ends came to 11 bases. Germline V gives CDR1 LGHDT, CDR2 YNNKEL (reference sequence). This CDR3 is built from 12 residues.

The sequence was collected from a woman of 80 years or more in good health. V is TRBV3-1 and J is TRBJ2-1, with a tentative D call TRBD1 (5 bases). The sample comprised blood. The CDR3 DNA sequence: TGTGCCAGCAGCTCCAGGGAAAGTGAGCAGTTCTTC. Protein: CASSSRESEQFF.